The clone carrying this T cell receptor beta chain was recorded at least ten times. Trimming removed 4 bases from V and 4 bases from J, with 14 bases in between. The CDR3 has 14 residues. Looked up from germline, CDR1 is SGHRS and CDR2 is YFSETQ. RNA transcripts yielded amplified TCR beta CDR3 regions. The study used the HTBI primer set for a first-round RT-PCR of the TCR CDR3. One entry per CDR3 protein, called by TCRdb with MiXCR from the multiplex PCR reads. Here the sample spans under 500,000 distinct CDR3 sequences, roughly an eighth being singletons. This specimen comes from a study of T cells in Graves' hyperthyroidism and ophthalmopathy.

The chain recombines TRBV5-1 with TRBJ1-1; tentative D call: TRBD1 (6 bases). Sequencing was carried out using blood. The sequence derives from a man aged 45-65 years with Graves' ophthalmopathy. The DNA for the CDR3 is TGCGCCAGCAGCATTATCAGGGGTGGCACTGAAGCTTTCTTT. Amino acid sequence: CASSIIRGGTEAFF.